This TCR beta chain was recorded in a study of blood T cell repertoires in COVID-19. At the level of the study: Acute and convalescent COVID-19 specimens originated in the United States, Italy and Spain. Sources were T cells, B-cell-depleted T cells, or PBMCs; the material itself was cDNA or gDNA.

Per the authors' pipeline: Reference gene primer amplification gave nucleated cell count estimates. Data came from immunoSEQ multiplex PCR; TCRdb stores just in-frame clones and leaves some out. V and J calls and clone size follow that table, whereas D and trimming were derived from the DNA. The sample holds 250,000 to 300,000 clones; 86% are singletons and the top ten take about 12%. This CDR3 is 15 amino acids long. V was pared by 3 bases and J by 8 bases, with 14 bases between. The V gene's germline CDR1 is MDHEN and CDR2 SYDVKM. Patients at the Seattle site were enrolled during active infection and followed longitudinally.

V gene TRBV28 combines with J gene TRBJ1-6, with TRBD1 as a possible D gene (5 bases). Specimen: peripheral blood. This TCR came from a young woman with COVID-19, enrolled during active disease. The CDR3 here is CASSFESGGDSPLHF. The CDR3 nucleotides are TGTGCCAGCAGTTTTGAGTCCGGGGGGGATTCACCCCTCCACTTT.